This T cell receptor beta chain was recorded in a study of cytomegalovirus exposure and HLA in healthy donors. Study-wide findings and caveats: Accurate predictions that matched the HLA-A and HLA-B alleles of most subjects were reportedly made from TCR beta sequences.

Donors showed nominal health when sampled, although they likely had unrecorded immune exposures. The PCR ran on 60 Vbeta and 13 Jbeta primers. Some clones are missing from TCRdb's copy, which holds only in-frame ones; the method was immunoSEQ multiplex PCR. The table includes about 52,000 clones, around 70% detected once. In its sample, this clone was seen once. The antigen is not known. CDR3 length equals 12 residues. After removal of 7 bases from V and 1 base from J, the junction contained 3 bases not matched to a gene. Germline V CDR1 and CDR2: SQVTM, ANQGSEA. J is TRBJ1-1 and V is TRBV29-1; 7 bases map to TRBD1. The sequencing sample was made of PBMCs. The receptor was isolated from a woman aged 45-65 years in good health and CMV-seronegative. The CDR3 bases are TGCAGCGCGGGACAGACGAACACTGAAGCTTTCTTT. Residues: CSAGQTNTEAFF.